This TCR beta chain was obtained from a study of spatial heterogeneity in lung cancer (dated by TCRdb to the late 2010s). At the level of the whole study: Beta-chain transcripts were consistently detected in greater numbers than alpha-chain transcripts, which likely reflected higher beta-chain transcript abundance. In the raw uncorrected reads, each unique combination of TCR and UMI appeared more than ten times on average. TCR alpha and beta repertoires were quantitatively compared across multiple tumor regions, matched nontumor lung and blood in non-small cell lung cancer. Nonsynonymous mutation counts, determined by whole-exome sequencing of tumor tissue, were related to features of the TCR repertoire. At surgery, 200 to 250 tumor regions, 61 to 75 matched nontumor lung samples and a few dozen PBMC samples were TCR-sequenced for both alpha and beta chains.

Library preparation employed 5' RACE. Reads for this sample came from a NextSeq 500. To allow correction of PCR and sequencing errors, the TCR library protocol tagged every TCR cDNA molecule with a unique molecular identifier. In the authors' own workflow: TCR identification, UMI-based error correction and CDR3 extraction were performed with Decombinator tools. TCRs above a frequency of 2 per 1,000, corresponding to the top 1% of the tumor frequency distribution, were defined as expanded. Each repertoire was subsampled 100 times to 5,000 TCRs, after which Renyi diversity was computed with the R vegan package. CDR3 similarity networks were constructed using string-kernel similarity of amino acid triplets, with links drawn between CDR3s whose pairwise similarity was above 0.82. TCRdb itself trimmed the public reads at Q25 with fastp, ran MiXCR and retained productive beta chains. When rows share a CDR3 protein, they turn into one entry using the most common DNA and genes. The V and J calls were determined by TCRdb, not by the authors. The table for this sample lists 2,000 or so distinct CDR3 sequences; approximately 7.6% of them were counted only once. In total, the top ten clones hold less than 25% of the sample.

Including the terminal cysteine and phenylalanine, the CDR3 comprises 13 residues. Here the CDR3 DNA is all that survives: 39 bases in frame from base 1. According to the germline V gene (reference sequence), CDR1 reads SEHNR and CDR2 reads FQNEAQ. V and J are truncated by 3 bases and 4 bases respectively, leaving an intervening sequence of 10 bases. The time point tag for this specimen amounts to: sample taken at primary tumor resection. TCR sequencing used whole RNA extracted from tumor and nontumor lung tissue, or from cryopreserved PBMC samples, without cell sorting. The donors were approximately 70 patients from the lung TRACERx cohort who had early-stage, untreated non-small cell lung cancer. Only patients with enough RNA available from two or more tumor regions were chosen for TCR sequencing. Before being selected, tumor and adjacent nontumor lung specimens were reviewed by a lung pathologist.

Broader findings and caveats from the paper: Confirming at a functional level the hypothesis that regional TCRs recognize regional mutations was considered to require additional single-cell paired TCR alpha and beta sequencing.

By sample share, this clonotype is medium-sized (0.01 to 0.1%). What antigen it recognizes has not been identified. Base qualities are missing; no much larger clone stands one base away. Little can be read into the size of this beta chain, an off-target read in a library designed for alpha chains. The rearrangement joined TRBV7-9 to TRBJ2-7; D gene: possibly TRBD1, on 5 matching bases. The source was normal lung tissue next to the tumor, collected at surgery. The TCR sequence derives from a male donor with early-stage non-small cell lung cancer. CDR3 sequence: CASSLQGWYEQYF. The DNA is as follows: TGTGCCAGCAGCTTGCAGGGCTGGTACGAGCAGTACTTC.